The text below deals with one T cell receptor beta chain. What it binds is unknown. The data stem from a study of T cells after yellow fever vaccination. In the study overall: With SMART-Seq v4 Ultra Low Input, the fractions containing low cell numbers were prepared. General study findings and limits: Among all clonotypes, a small share was observed in both CD4 and CD8 compartments. Weaker in magnitude, the secondary response showed a faster peak on day 5 versus 15.

The study made its TCR cDNA through 5'RACE template switching. That step introduced a universal primer site along with UMIs. From the 5' RACE reads, TCRdb called clonotypes with MiXCR, one entry per CDR3 protein. The sample gives 250,000 to 350,000 distinct CDR3 sequences, around 4.4% of which show up once; just under 20% is in the top ten. The sequences come from PBMCs, collected 15 days after the yellow fever booster vaccination. This TCR was recovered from a man in his late teens or twenties who received the YFV17D yellow fever vaccine.

The CDR3 sequence: CASSEHRGLGTGELFF. For the CDR3, the DNA is TGTGCCAGCAGTGAACACAGGGGGCTCGGCACCGGGGAGCTGTTTTTT. The rearrangement uses TRBV6-1 and TRBJ2-2, with 9 bases aligning to TRBD1. The V and J ends lost 2 bases and 4 bases, in that order; junction bases with no gene match: 5. The CDR3 sequence is 16 residues long. Germline V lookup: CDR1 MNHNS, CDR2 SASEGT.